Listed below are T cell receptor beta chains from one sample, sequenced in a study of shared clonotypes between healthy human individuals. TCRdb's copy holds only in-frame clones and misses some; the assay was immunoSEQ multiplex PCR. The sample holds under 2.5 million clones, 85% to 95% seen once. Sequenced sample: naive CD4+ T cells from PBMCs. These receptors were obtained from a man between 18 and 29 years old in good health. Some clones in this sample may be carry-over from other donors' samples. CDR3s include the opening cysteine and the closing phenylalanine or tryptophan. D genes are given only for firm matches. Where a row states a size, it is once, few, many or the class of an expanded clone; other rows omit it.

j_call d_call v_call clone_size cdr3_nt cdr3_aa
TRBJ1-1 TRBD1 TRBV5-1 once TGCGCCAGCAGCGCATCGACAGGGATCACTGAAGCTTTCTTT CASSASTGITEAFF
TRBJ2-7 NA TRBV7-8 once TGTGCCAGCAGCTTCACCCTACTCGGTCCCATCCCGTCCGACGAGCAGTACTTC CASSFTLLGPIPSDEQYF
TRBJ2-7 NA TRBV5-5 NA TGTGCCAGCAGCTTGGGAGAGATCTACGAGCAGTACTTC CASSLGEIYEQYF
TRBJ2-6 TRBD2 TRBV5-3 NA TGTGCCAGAAGCTTTCATAGCGGGAGTCGAGCTAACGGGGCCAACGTCCTGACTTTC CARSFHSGSRANGANVLTF
TRBJ1-4 NA TRBV9 NA TGTGCCAGCAGCGCGGGACCGACACTTGAAAAACTGTTTTTT CASSAGPTLEKLFF
TRBJ2-7 TRBD1 TRBV28 NA TGTGCCAGCAGTTCGGGACAGGGACCCTACGAGCAGTACTTC CASSSGQGPYEQYF
TRBJ1-5 NA TRBV12-2 NA TGTGCAAGTCGCAGGACACATTTTAAACCCCAGCATTTT CASRRTHFKPQHF
TRBJ1-2 NA TRBV7-2 NA TGTGCCAGCAGCTTAGGACCTGGAAACCGGGATGGCTACACCTTC CASSLGPGNRDGYTF
TRBJ2-2 TRBD2 TRBV11-2 NA TGTGCCAGCAGCGTCGGACTAGCGGGAGCCCTCGGTTCCACCGGGGAGCTGTTTTTT CASSVGLAGALGSTGELFF
TRBJ2-1 TRBD1 TRBV28 NA TGTGCCAGCAGCGAAGACAGGGTCTCCTACAATGAGCAGTTCTTC CASSEDRVSYNEQFF
TRBJ2-7 NA TRBV21-1 NA TGTGCCAGCAGCAAAGACCGGAGGGGGTCGGCCGGATGGGATCTGAACGAGCAGTACTTC CASSKDRRGSAGWDLNEQYF
TRBJ2-3 NA TRBV10-3 NA TGTGCCATCAGGCGAGACGAAACAGATACGCAGTATTTT CAIRRDETDTQYF
TRBJ2-7 TRBD1 TRBV5-4 NA TGTGCCAGCAGCTTGTCCACGGGACAGGGCTACGAGCAGTACTTC CASSLSTGQGYEQYF
TRBJ2-1 NA TRBV27 NA TGTGCCAGCTTTGGCTCCTTTTCCAGATCCTACAATGAGCAGTTCTTC CASFGSFSRSYNEQFF
TRBJ1-5 NA TRBV7-2 NA TGTGCCAGCAGCCCAACCCGGGACGGTCGCTATCAGCCCCAGCATTTT CASSPTRDGRYQPQHF
TRBJ2-2 NA TRBV7-8 NA TGTGCCAGCAGCTTACAGATCCGACTGAACACCGGGGAGCTGTTTTTT CASSLQIRLNTGELFF
TRBJ1-2 NA TRBV11-2 NA TGTGCCAGCAGCTTAGGGGGGCGAGTTGGCTACACCTTC CASSLGGRVGYTF
TRBJ1-2 NA TRBV5-1 NA TGCGCCAGCAGCTCCCGTCGGGCGGATGGCTACACCTTC CASSSRRADGYTF
TRBJ2-3 NA TRBV5-1 once TGCGCCAGCAGCTTCGACAGGCCCAGAGATACGCAGTATTTT CASSFDRPRDTQYF
TRBJ2-3 TRBD1 TRBV5-1 NA TGCGCCAGCAGCCCCAGACAGGGGGCGGCAGATACGCAGTATTTT CASSPRQGAADTQYF
TRBJ2-7 NA TRBV30 NA TGTGCCTGGAGTGTACTCCGGCGGCCCGAGCAGTACTTC CAWSVLRRPEQYF
TRBJ2-5 TRBD1 TRBV9 NA TGTGCCAGCAGTGGGACCGGGACAGACCAAGAGACCCAGTACTTC CASSGTGTDQETQYF
TRBJ2-3 NA TRBV7-2 NA TGTGCCAGCAGCCAGTCGACGGCACAACGGGGTACGCAGTATTTT CASSQSTAQRGTQYF
TRBJ2-1 NA TRBV27 once TGTGCCAGCAGTCCTCTCTCCCCCCGGGGGACGAACTACAATGAGCAGTTCTTC CASSPLSPRGTNYNEQFF
TRBJ1-1 NA TRBV6-1 NA TGTGCCAGCAGTAGGGAGGGGACTGAAGCTTTCTTT CASSREGTEAFF
TRBJ2-2 NA TRBV30 NA TGTGCCTATGGCAGGGCACCGAACACCGGGGAGCTGTTTTTT CAYGRAPNTGELFF
TRBJ1-2 NA TRBV5-4 NA TGTGCCAGCAGCTTGTTGGGCAACTATGGCTACACCTTC CASSLLGNYGYTF
TRBJ2-6 NA TRBV19 NA TGTGCCAGTAGTATCGGCACCTCTGGGGCCAACGTCCTGACTTTC CASSIGTSGANVLTF
TRBJ2-7 NA TRBV7-9 NA TGTGCCAGCAGCTTAGCTGGGGGGTACGAGCAGTACTTC CASSLAGGYEQYF
TRBJ1-4 TRBD1 TRBV5-1 NA TGCGCCAGCGGGCTTACAGGGGCTGCTAATGAAAAACTGTTTTTT CASGLTGAANEKLFF
TRBJ2-7 NA TRBV7-9 once TGTGCCAGCAGCTTATCGTCTTCGGGCGAGCAGTACTTC CASSLSSSGEQYF
TRBJ1-3 NA TRBV10-3 NA TGTGCCATCAGTGCTCTCGGCGGGGTAACTGGAAACACCATATATTTT CAISALGGVTGNTIYF
TRBJ1-1 NA TRBV30 NA TGTGCCTGGCCACTCAGAGGAGGCACTGAAGCTTTCTTT CAWPLRGGTEAFF
TRBJ2-7 TRBD2 TRBV6-5 NA TGTGCCAGCAAGGGGACTAGCGGGAGTATTAGGGAGCAGTACTTC CASKGTSGSIREQYF
TRBJ2-5 NA TRBV5-1 NA TGCGCCAGCAGCCAAATTGGCGCCGAGACCCAGTACTTC CASSQIGAETQYF
TRBJ2-1 NA TRBV2 NA TGTGCCAGCAGGGACGACAACAATGAGCAGTTCTTC CASRDDNNEQFF
TRBJ2-7 NA TRBV19 NA TGTGCCAGTAATCCCGACCTCCCTACTTACTACGAGCAGTACTTC CASNPDLPTYYEQYF
TRBJ2-1 TRBD1 TRBV7-3 NA TGTGCCAGCAGCTCCGCAGGGGGCAATGAGCAGTTCTTC CASSSAGGNEQFF
TRBJ2-1 NA TRBV7-9 NA TGTGCCAGCAGCTTAGCGGGTGGCCAGGGGAAGTATGAGCAGTTCTTC CASSLAGGQGKYEQFF
TRBJ2-1 TRBD2 TRBV28 NA TGTGCCAGCAGTTTAGATAGCGGGAGGGCACGTGAGCAGTTCTTC CASSLDSGRAREQFF
TRBJ2-5 NA TRBV5-1 NA TGCGCCAGCAGCTTGGAGGGCCCTAAAGAGACCCAGTACTTC CASSLEGPKETQYF
TRBJ2-7 NA TRBV5-1 NA TGCGCCAGCAGCATCAACTACGAGCAGTACTTC CASSINYEQYF
TRBJ2-7 NA TRBV28 NA TGTGCCAGCAGTTTAGCCCCGGCCCTTGGAGAGCAGTACTTC CASSLAPALGEQYF
TRBJ1-2 TRBD1 TRBV28 NA TGTGCCAGCAGTTCTCCCGGACAGGGGGCTAACTATGGCTACACCTTC CASSSPGQGANYGYTF